This T cell receptor beta chain was observed in a study of cytomegalovirus exposure and HLA in healthy donors. Broader study findings: When the data were analyzed later, several of the most significant clusters appeared to be linked to common viral pathogens. Available immune exposure information covered CMV serostatus only.

Vbeta (60) and Jbeta (13) primers were used in the PCR. Sequencing was performed with immunoSEQ multiplex PCR; in TCRdb, only in-frame clones are kept and a portion is missing. This specimen shows about 88,000 clones; the ten leading clones hold just over 5.5%. There are 13 residues in the CDR3. CDR1 is SGHTA and CDR2 is FQGNSA in the germline V gene. The germline V and J ends were trimmed by 2 bases and 2 bases, with 7 bases remaining between them. In regard to this clone: The antigen remains unidentified.

This rearrangement joins TRBV7-2 to TRBJ2-7; no reliable D call. The source of this sequence is a girl under 18 in good health and CMV-seropositive. Sequencing was carried out using PBMCs. The CDR3 here is CASSLYSTYEQYF. The CDR3 nucleotides read TGTGCCAGCAGCTTATACAGCACCTACGAGCAGTACTTC.